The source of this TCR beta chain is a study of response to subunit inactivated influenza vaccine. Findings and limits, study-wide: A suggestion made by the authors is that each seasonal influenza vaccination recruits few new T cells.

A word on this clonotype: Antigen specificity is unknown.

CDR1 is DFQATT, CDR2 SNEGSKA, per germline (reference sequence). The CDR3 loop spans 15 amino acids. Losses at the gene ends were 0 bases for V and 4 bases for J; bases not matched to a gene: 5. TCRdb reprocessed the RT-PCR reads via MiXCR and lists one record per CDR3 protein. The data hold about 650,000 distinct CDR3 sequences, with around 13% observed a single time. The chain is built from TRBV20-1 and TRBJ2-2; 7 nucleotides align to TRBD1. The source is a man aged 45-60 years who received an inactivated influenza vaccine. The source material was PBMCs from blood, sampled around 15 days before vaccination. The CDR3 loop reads CSARELGTATGELFF. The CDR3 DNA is TGCAGTGCTAGAGAACTAGGGACAGCCACCGGGGAGCTGTTTTTT.